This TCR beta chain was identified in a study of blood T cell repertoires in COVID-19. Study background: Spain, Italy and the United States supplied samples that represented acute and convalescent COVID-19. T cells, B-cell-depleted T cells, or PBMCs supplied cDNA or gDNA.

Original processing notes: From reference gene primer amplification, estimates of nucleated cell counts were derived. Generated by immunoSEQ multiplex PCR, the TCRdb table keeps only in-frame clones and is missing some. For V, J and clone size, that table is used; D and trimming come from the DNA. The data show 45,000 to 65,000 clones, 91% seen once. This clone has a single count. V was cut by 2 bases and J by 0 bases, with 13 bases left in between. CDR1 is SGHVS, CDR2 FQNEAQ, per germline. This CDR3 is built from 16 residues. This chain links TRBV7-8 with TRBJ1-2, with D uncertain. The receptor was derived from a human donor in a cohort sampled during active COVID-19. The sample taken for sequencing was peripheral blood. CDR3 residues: CASSLSVRVANYGYTF. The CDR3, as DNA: TGTGCCAGCAGCTTAAGTGTGAGGGTTGCTAACTATGGCTACACCTTC.